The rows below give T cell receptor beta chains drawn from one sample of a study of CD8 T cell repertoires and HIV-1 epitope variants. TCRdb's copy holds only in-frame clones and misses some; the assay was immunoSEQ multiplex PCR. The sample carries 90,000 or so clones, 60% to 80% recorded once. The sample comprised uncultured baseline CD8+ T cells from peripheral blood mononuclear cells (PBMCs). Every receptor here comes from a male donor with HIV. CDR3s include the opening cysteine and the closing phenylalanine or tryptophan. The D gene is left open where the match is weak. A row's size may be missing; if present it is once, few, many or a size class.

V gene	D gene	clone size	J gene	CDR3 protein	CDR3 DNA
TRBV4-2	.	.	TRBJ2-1	CASSRDRAEGGFF	TGTGCCAGCAGCCGGGACCGCGCAGAGGGGGGGTTCTTC
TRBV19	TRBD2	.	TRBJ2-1	CASSYGTSGYNEQFF	TGTGCCAGTAGTTACGGGACTAGCGGATACAATGAGCAGTTCTTC
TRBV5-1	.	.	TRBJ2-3	CASSYIRDKSTDTQYF	TGCGCCAGCAGCTATATACGGGACAAGAGCACAGATACGCAGTATTTT
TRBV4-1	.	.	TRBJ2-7	CASSQSLGPYEQYF	TGCGCCAGCAGCCAATCCTTAGGACCCTACGAGCAGTACTTC
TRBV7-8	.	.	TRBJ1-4	CASSFISSQGEKLFF	TGTGCCAGCAGCTTTATAAGTTCGCAGGGGGAAAAACTGTTTTTT
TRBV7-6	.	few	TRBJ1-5	CASSLRQESQPQHF	TGTGCCAGCAGCCTAAGACAGGAGAGTCAGCCCCAGCATTTT
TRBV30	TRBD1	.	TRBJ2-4	CAWSGDSLQNIQYF	TGTGCCTGGAGCGGGGACAGCCTCCAAAACATTCAGTACTTC
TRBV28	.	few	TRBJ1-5	CASSLESGIQPQHF	TGTGCCAGCAGTTTAGAAAGTGGGATTCAGCCCCAGCATTTT
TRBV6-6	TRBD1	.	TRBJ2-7	CASSSGQGSMSYEQYF	TGTGCCAGCAGTTCCGGACAGGGCTCGATGTCCTACGAGCAGTACTTC
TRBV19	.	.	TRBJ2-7	CASSIDTRYEQYF	TGTGCCAGTAGTATAGATACAAGATACGAGCAGTACTTC
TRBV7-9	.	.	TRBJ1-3	CASSRDRNSGNTIYF	TGTGCCAGCAGCCGTGACAGGAACTCTGGAAACACCATATATTTT
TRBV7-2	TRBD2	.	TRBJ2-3	CASSLSRDYHADTQYF	TGTGCCAGCAGCCTATCCAGGGACTATCACGCAGATACGCAGTATTTT
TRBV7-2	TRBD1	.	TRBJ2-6	CASSLDRQGPGANVLTF	TGTGCCAGCAGTTTGGATAGACAGGGTCCCGGGGCCAACGTCCTGACTTTC
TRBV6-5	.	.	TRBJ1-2	CASSYSTGRGGGYTF	TGTGCCAGCAGTTACTCCACTGGGAGGGGAGGAGGCTACACCTTC
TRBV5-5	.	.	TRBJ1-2	CASSSTAYGYTF	TGTGCCAGCAGCTCGACAGCCTATGGCTACACCTTC
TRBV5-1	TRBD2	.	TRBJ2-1	CASSLALAGGPPYNEQFF	TGCGCCAGCAGCTTGGCGCTAGCGGGAGGGCCCCCCTACAATGAGCAGTTCTTC
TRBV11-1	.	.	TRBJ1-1	CASSLATETEAFF	TGTGCCAGCAGCTTAGCCACCGAAACTGAAGCTTTCTTT
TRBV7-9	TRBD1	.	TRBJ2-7	CASSAGTGGDEQYF	TGTGCCAGCAGCGCCGGGACAGGGGGCGACGAGCAGTACTTC
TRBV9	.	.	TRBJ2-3	CASSVVVGGGTDTQYF	TGTGCCAGCAGCGTAGTGGTAGGGGGTGGAACAGATACGCAGTATTTT
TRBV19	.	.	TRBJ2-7	CASSSGMRNEQYF	TGTGCCAGTAGTTCGGGGATGAGAAACGAGCAGTACTTC
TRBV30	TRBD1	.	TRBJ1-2	CAWIRDRGRGWGYTF	TGTGCCTGGATCCGGGACAGGGGGCGAGGGTGGGGCTACACCTTC
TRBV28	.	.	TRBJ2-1	CASSLLAEYNEQFF	TGTGCCAGCAGTTTGCTAGCAGAATACAATGAGCAGTTCTTC
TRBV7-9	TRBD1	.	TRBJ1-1	CASSSTGGNTEAFF	TGTGCCAGCAGCTCGACAGGGGGGAACACTGAAGCTTTCTTT
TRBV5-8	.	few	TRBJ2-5	CASSLEWGVQETQYF	TGTGCCAGCAGCTTGGAATGGGGTGTCCAAGAGACCCAGTACTTC
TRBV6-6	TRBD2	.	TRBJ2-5	CASKASGGQETQYF	TGTGCCAGCAAGGCTAGCGGGGGCCAAGAGACCCAGTACTTC
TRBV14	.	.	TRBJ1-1	CASSREQAMNTEAFF	TGTGCCAGCAGCCGAGAACAAGCCATGAACACTGAAGCTTTCTTT
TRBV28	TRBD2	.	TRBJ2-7	CAHGEGRGNEQYF	TGTGCCCACGGGGAAGGGAGGGGCAACGAGCAGTACTTC
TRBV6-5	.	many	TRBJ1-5	CASSTGKYNQPQHF	TGTGCCAGCAGTACAGGGAAATACAATCAGCCCCAGCATTTT
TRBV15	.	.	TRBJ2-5	CATSRGVDSGTPAQYF	TGTGCCACCAGCAGAGGGGTGGATAGCGGTACCCCGGCCCAGTACTTC
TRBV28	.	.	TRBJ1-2	CASSGISGNYGYTF	TGTGCCAGCAGCGGGATCTCCGGGAACTATGGCTACACCTTC
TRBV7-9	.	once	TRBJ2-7	CASSLATGSYEQYF	TGTGCCAGCAGCTTAGCGACGGGCTCCTACGAGCAGTACTTC
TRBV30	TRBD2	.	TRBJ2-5	CAWRPYTGLAGGGVGTQYF	TGTGCCTGGAGGCCCTATACAGGGCTAGCGGGGGGCGGTGTGGGGACCCAGTACTTC
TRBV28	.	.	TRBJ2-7	CASSLIQVTYEQYF	TGTGCCAGCAGTTTAATACAGGTTACCTACGAGCAGTACTTC
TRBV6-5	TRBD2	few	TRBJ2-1	CASSSVAGVGEQFF	TGTGCCAGCAGTTCAGTAGCGGGAGTAGGTGAGCAGTTCTTC
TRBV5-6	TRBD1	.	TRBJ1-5	CASSLTGGNSNQPQHF	TGTGCCAGCAGCTTGACAGGGGGGAATAGCAATCAGCCCCAGCATTTT
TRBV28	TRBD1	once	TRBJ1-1	CAAPSRGIMTEAFF	TGTGCCGCACCCTCCAGGGGGATCATGACTGAAGCTTTCTTT
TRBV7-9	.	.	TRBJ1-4	CASSTENEKLFF	TGTGCCAGCTCGACAGAAAATGAAAAACTGTTTTTT
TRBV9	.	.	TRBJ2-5	CASSVGTGQAETQYF	TGTGCCAGCAGCGTAGGAACAGGCCAGGCGGAGACCCAGTACTTC
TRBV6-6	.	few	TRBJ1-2	CASSPDSRYGYTF	TGTGCCAGCAGTCCCGATTCCCGCTATGGCTACACCTTC
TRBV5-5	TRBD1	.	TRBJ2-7	CASSLQGEYEQYF	TGTGCCAGCAGCCTCCAGGGGGAGTACGAGCAGTACTTC
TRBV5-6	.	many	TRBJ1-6	CASSLDDSPLHF	TGTGCCAGCAGCTTGGACGATTCACCCCTCCACTTT
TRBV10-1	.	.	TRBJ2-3	CASSERPEDTQYF	TGCGCCAGCAGTGAGCGGCCGGAGGATACGCAGTATTTT
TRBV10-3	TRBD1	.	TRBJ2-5	CAISRDRGLQETQYF	TGTGCCATCAGCCGGGACAGGGGCTTACAAGAGACCCAGTACTTC
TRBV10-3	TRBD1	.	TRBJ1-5	CAISDAGTGDSNQPQHF	TGTGCCATCAGTGATGCCGGGACAGGGGATAGCAATCAGCCCCAGCATTTT
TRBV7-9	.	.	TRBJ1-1	CASSPPGGLGAFF	TGTGCCAGCAGCCCCCCCGGGGGGTTGGGGGCTTTCTTT
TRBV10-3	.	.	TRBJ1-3	CASGGTGNTIYF	TGTGCCTCCGGGGGAACTGGAAACACCATATATTTT
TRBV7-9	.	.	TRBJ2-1	CASSGAEGCSYNEQFF	TGTGCCAGCAGCGGGGCCGAGGGATGCTCCTACAATGAGCAGTTCTTC
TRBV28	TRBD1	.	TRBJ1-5	CASSPLAGGNNQPQHF	TGTGCCAGCAGCCCACTGGCAGGGGGCAACAATCAGCCCCAGCATTTT
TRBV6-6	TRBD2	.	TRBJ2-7	CASGVIAGGPAREQYF	TGTGCCAGCGGAGTGATAGCGGGAGGGCCCGCCCGGGAGCAGTACTTC
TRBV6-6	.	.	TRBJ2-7	CATPGRPRRPTYEQYF	TGTGCCACGCCCGGGCGGCCCCGGAGGCCGACCTACGAGCAGTACTTC
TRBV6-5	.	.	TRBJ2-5	CASSPQRGPGTQYF	TGTGCCAGCAGTCCCCAGAGGGGCCCGGGGACCCAGTACTTC
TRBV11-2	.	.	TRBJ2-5	CASSGSRGAETQYF	TGTGCCAGCAGCGGTTCGCGGGGAGCGGAGACCCAGTACTTC
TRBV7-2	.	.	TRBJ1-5	CASSSLAVNTGNQPQHF	TGTGCCAGCAGCTCTCTCGCCGTGAACACAGGGAATCAGCCCCAGCATTTT